Listed below are T cell receptor beta chains from one sample, sequenced in a study of cytomegalovirus exposure and HLA in healthy donors. Clones were read by immunoSEQ multiplex PCR, and TCRdb kept only the in-frame ones, dropping some. The sample lists about 220,000 clones, 80% to 90% occurring once. The sequenced material came from PBMCs. These receptors all come from a woman in her late teens or twenties in good health and CMV-seronegative. Both conserved end residues are part of each CDR3. A D gene is named only where the DNA matches it firmly. Size tells how often a clone was seen (once, few, many) or the class of an expanded clone, and some rows leave it out.

. TRBJ2-5 TRBD1 TRBV28 CASSSRDSLYQETQYF TGTGCCAGCAGTTCTAGGGACAGCTTGTACCAAGAGACCCAGTACTTC
. TRBJ2-2 . TRBV6-5 CASSYSHTGELFF TGTGCCAGCAGTTACTCGCACACGGGGGAGCTGTTTTTT
. TRBJ1-2 . TRBV19 CASGMPRSNYGYTF TGTGCCAGTGGAATGCCAAGGAGTAACTATGGCTACACCTTC
. TRBJ2-6 TRBD2 TRBV28 CASSGGFSGANVLTF TGTGCCAGCTCCGGGGGGTTTTCTGGGGCCAACGTCCTGACTTTC
once TRBJ2-7 TRBD1 TRBV6-1 CASSEWTGGVYEQYF TGTGCCAGCAGTGAGTGGACAGGGGGTGTGTACGAGCAGTACTTC
. TRBJ2-7 . TRBV5-6 CASSLLRELEEEQYF TGTGCCAGCAGCTTGTTACGGGAGTTGGAAGAAGAGCAGTACTTC
. TRBJ1-4 TRBD1 TRBV4-1 CASSQDLRGLLFF TGCGCCAGCAGCCAAGATCTCAGGGGGTTACTGTTTTTT
few TRBJ1-5 . TRBV4-3 CASSQTPSQPQHF TGCGCCAGCAGCCAAACACCCAGTCAGCCCCAGCATTTT
. TRBJ2-7 . TRBV7-2 CASKVTRMADEQYF TGTGCCAGCAAGGTTACCCGGATGGCGGACGAGCAGTACTTC
. TRBJ1-2 . TRBV6-6 CASSYSDSNYGYTF TGTGCCAGCAGTTACTCGGACTCTAACTATGGCTACACCTTC
. TRBJ2-2 TRBD2 TRBV28 CASNGAGGPSITGELFF TGTGCCAGCAACGGAGCGGGAGGGCCTAGCATAACCGGGGAGCTGTTTTTT
. TRBJ2-7 . TRBV10-3 CAISESTMRQSYEQYF TGTGCCATCAGTGAGTCTACCATGCGACAGTCCTACGAGCAGTACTTC
. TRBJ2-7 . TRBV10-3 CAISEAGGDEQYF TGTGCCATCAGTGAGGCTGGGGGCGACGAGCAGTACTTC
. TRBJ1-3 . TRBV7-6 CASSLGSGGLGNTIYF TGTGCCAGCAGCTTAGGTAGCGGGGGGCTCGGAAACACCATATATTTT
few TRBJ2-7 TRBD1 TRBV19 CASSASLTGFEQYF TGTGCCAGTAGCGCTAGCCTGACAGGGTTCGAGCAGTACTTC
. TRBJ1-2 TRBD1 TRBV7-2 CASSLVPPTGVGNYGYTF TGTGCCAGCAGCTTAGTCCCCCCGACAGGGGTCGGGAACTATGGCTACACCTTC
. TRBJ2-7 TRBD1 TRBV9 CASSSRDRVF TGTGCCAGCAGCTCCCGGGACAGGGTTTTC
. TRBJ2-2 . TRBV28 CASRPVAEGTGELFF TGTGCCAGCAGGCCCGTGGCCGAGGGCACCGGGGAGCTGTTTTTT
. TRBJ2-7 . TRBV6-6 CASSPSNSAEQYF TGTGCCAGCAGCCCCTCCAATAGCGCCGAGCAGTACTTC
few TRBJ2-1 TRBD2 TRBV30 CAGTSGRANEQFF TGTGCCGGGACTAGCGGGAGGGCCAATGAGCAGTTCTTC
. TRBJ2-7 TRBD1 TRBV28 CASSWGTGAYEQYF TGTGCCAGCAGCTGGGGGACAGGCGCCTACGAGCAGTACTTC
. TRBJ2-3 TRBD1 TRBV7-8 CASSSQNRRTGLTDTQYF TGTGCCAGCAGCTCACAAAACCGACGGACAGGACTCACAGATACGCAGTATTTT
. TRBJ2-7 TRBD2 TRBV7-2 CASSPNWASGIDEQYF TGTGCCAGCAGCCCCAATTGGGCTAGCGGGATCGACGAGCAGTACTTC
. TRBJ1-2 . TRBV15 CATSRGADRSIYGYTF TGTGCCACCAGCAGAGGGGCAGACAGATCAATCTATGGCTACACCTTC
. TRBJ2-2 . TRBV5-1 CASSLPAGRSTGELFF TGCGCCAGCAGCCTCCCAGCAGGGCGTAGCACCGGGGAGCTGTTTTTT
. TRBJ1-2 . TRBV25-1 CASGPSTKGANYGYTF TGTGCCAGTGGCCCCTCAACGAAGGGGGCTAACTATGGCTACACCTTC
. TRBJ2-1 . TRBV11-2 CASSLVVQGQGEQFF TGTGCCAGCAGCTTAGTTGTACAGGGCCAGGGTGAGCAGTTCTTC
. TRBJ2-7 . TRBV2 CASSDTGFLEEQYF TGTGCCAGCAGTGACACGGGGTTTCTGGAGGAGCAGTACTTC
few TRBJ2-3 TRBD2 TRBV6-4 CASSETSGRDTQYF TGTGCCAGCAGTGAGACTAGCGGGAGAGATACGCAGTATTTT
. TRBJ1-2 TRBD1 TRBV27 CASSYRGSGYTF TGTGCCAGCAGTTACAGGGGCAGTGGCTACACCTTC
. TRBJ2-5 . TRBV5-5 CASSMPGAHQETQYF TGTGCCAGCAGCATGCCCGGAGCCCACCAAGAGACCCAGTACTTC
. TRBJ2-1 TRBD1 TRBV11-3 CASSPRTGKDEQFF TGTGCCAGCAGCCCCCGGACAGGGAAGGATGAGCAGTTCTTC
few TRBJ2-7 TRBD1 TRBV27 CASATGASHEQYF TGTGCCAGCGCCACAGGGGCTTCCCACGAGCAGTACTTC
once TRBJ2-1 . TRBV27 CASSLSNSSYNEQFF TGTGCCAGCAGTTTAAGTAACAGCTCCTACAATGAGCAGTTCTTC
. TRBJ2-7 . TRBV5-1 CASSLDPGTYEQYF TGCGCCAGCAGCTTGGATCCGGGGACCTACGAGCAGTACTTC
. TRBJ2-2 . TRBV29-1 CSVVDTGELFF TGCAGCGTTGTAGATACTGGGGAGCTGTTTTTT
once TRBJ2-1 TRBD2 TRBV2 CASRGGTSKWHNEQFF TGTGCCAGCAGGGGAGGGACTAGCAAATGGCACAATGAGCAGTTCTTC
. TRBJ2-1 TRBD2 TRBV15 CATSRVAGVAPNEQFF TGTGCCACCAGCAGAGTTGCGGGAGTAGCTCCCAATGAGCAGTTCTTC
. TRBJ2-3 TRBD2 TRBV5-1 CASSLLASGSTDTQYF TGCGCCAGCAGCTTGTTGGCTAGCGGGAGCACAGATACGCAGTATTTT
. TRBJ1-2 TRBD1 TRBV10-3 CAISDYRGPEGYTF TGTGCCATCAGTGACTACAGGGGCCCGGAGGGCTACACCTTC
. TRBJ2-1 TRBD2 TRBV15 CATSSPGTNNEQFF TGTGCCACCAGCAGCCCCGGGACTAACAATGAGCAGTTCTTC
many TRBJ2-1 TRBD2 TRBV19 CASSSIAGGVNEQFF TGTGCCAGTAGTTCGATAGCGGGAGGTGTCAATGAGCAGTTCTTC
. TRBJ2-2 TRBD2 TRBV27 CASRPGRAGELFF TGTGCCAGCAGACCCGGGAGGGCCGGGGAGCTGTTTTTT
. TRBJ2-7 TRBD1 TRBV6-4 CAEGGGSYF TGTGCCGAAGGGGGCGGCTCGTACTTC
once TRBJ2-5 TRBD2 TRBV5-6 CASSLRIRAGGHQETQYF TGTGCCAGCAGCTTGAGAATTCGAGCGGGAGGTCACCAAGAGACCCAGTACTTC
once TRBJ1-1 . TRBV27 CASSSPKIGREWTEAFF TGTGCCAGCAGTAGCCCCAAAATCGGGAGGGAATGGACTGAAGCTTTCTTT
few TRBJ2-3 TRBD1 TRBV15 CAPWTGCTDTQYF TGTGCCCCCTGGACAGGGTGCACAGATACGCAGTATTTT
. TRBJ2-1 . TRBV5-1 CASSFLLGNEQFF TGCGCCAGCAGCTTCCTACTAGGCAATGAGCAGTTCTTC
. TRBJ2-1 TRBD2 TRBV28 CASSLTLWGGSYNEQFF TGTGCCAGCAGTTTGACCCTGTGGGGGGGCTCCTACAATGAGCAGTTCTTC
once TRBJ2-1 TRBD2 TRBV25-1 CASSYPGDSGRDNEQFF TGTGCCAGCAGTTACCCCGGAGATAGCGGGAGGGACAATGAGCAGTTCTTC
. TRBJ2-7 . TRBV2 CASGWTISYEQYF TGTGCCAGCGGGTGGACTATTTCCTACGAGCAGTACTTC
. TRBJ1-3 TRBD1 TRBV29-1 CSVQGATGNTIYF TGCAGCGTACAGGGGGCGACTGGAAACACCATATATTTT
few TRBJ2-7 TRBD1 TRBV28 CASSSGTGRSEQYF TGTGCCAGCAGTTCCGGGACAGGGAGGAGCGAGCAGTACTTC
. TRBJ2-1 TRBD1 TRBV6-4 CASSEQGKPYNEQFF TGTGCCAGCAGTGAACAGGGGAAACCCTACAATGAGCAGTTCTTC
. TRBJ2-3 TRBD1 TRBV5-1 CASSSDRDRWYF TGCGCCAGCAGCTCCGACAGGGATCGTTGGTATTTT
. TRBJ2-1 TRBD2 TRBV5-1 CASSLGGLSGRSYNEQFF TGCGCCAGCAGCTTGGGGGGACTTAGCGGGAGGTCCTACAATGAGCAGTTCTTC
. TRBJ2-7 TRBD2 TRBV28 CASSLATWEAGGPHEQYF TGTGCCAGCAGTTTAGCCACCTGGGAAGCGGGAGGGCCCCACGAGCAGTACTTC